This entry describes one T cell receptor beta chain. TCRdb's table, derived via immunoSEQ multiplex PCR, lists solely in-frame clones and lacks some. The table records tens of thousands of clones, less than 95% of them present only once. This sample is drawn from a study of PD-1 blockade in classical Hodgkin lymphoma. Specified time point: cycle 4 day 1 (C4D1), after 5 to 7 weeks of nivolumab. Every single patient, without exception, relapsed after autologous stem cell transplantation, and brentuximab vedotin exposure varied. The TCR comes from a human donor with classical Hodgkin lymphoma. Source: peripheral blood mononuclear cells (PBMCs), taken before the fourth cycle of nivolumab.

For the CDR3, the DNA is TGTGCCAGCAGGACCGGGAGTGATAATTCACCCCTCCACTTT. It translates to CASRTGSDNSPLHF. The V call is TRBV2, the J call TRBJ1-6, with unresolved D. Between the trimmed V and J ends, which lost 6 bases and 5 bases, there was a span of 11 bases. Germline V CDR1 and CDR2: SNHLY, FYNNEI. The CDR3 has 14 amino acids.